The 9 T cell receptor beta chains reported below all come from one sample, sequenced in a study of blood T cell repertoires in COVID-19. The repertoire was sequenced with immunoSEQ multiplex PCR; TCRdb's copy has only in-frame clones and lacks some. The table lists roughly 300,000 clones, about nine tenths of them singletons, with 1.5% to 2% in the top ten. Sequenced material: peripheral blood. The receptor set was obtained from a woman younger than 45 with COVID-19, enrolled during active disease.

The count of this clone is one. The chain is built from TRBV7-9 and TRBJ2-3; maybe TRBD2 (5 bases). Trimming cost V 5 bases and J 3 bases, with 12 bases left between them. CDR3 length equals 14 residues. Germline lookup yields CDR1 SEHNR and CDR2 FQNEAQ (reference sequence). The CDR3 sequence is CASSPDSGTDTQYF. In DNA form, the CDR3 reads TGTGCCAGCAGCCCGGACTCCGGGACAGATACGCAGTATTTT.

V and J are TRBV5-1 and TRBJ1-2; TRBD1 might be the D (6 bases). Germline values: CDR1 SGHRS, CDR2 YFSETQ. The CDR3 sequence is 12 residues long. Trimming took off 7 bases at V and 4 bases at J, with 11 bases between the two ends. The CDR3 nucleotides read TGCGCCAGCGGCGGGGGGGCCTATGGCTACACCTTC. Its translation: CASGGGAYGYTF.

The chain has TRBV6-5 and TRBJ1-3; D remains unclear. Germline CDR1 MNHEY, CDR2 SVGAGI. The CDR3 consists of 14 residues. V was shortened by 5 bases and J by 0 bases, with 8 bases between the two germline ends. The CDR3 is CASSQDYSGNTIYF. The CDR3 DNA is TGTGCCAGCAGTCAGGATTACTCTGGAAACACCATATATTTT.

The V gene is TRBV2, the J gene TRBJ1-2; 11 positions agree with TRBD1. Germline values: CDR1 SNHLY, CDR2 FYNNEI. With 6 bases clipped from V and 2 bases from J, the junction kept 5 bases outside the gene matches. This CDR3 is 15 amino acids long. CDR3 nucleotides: TGTGCCAGCAGGGAGGGACAGGGGGTCAACTATGGCTACACCTTC. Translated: CASREGQGVNYGYTF.

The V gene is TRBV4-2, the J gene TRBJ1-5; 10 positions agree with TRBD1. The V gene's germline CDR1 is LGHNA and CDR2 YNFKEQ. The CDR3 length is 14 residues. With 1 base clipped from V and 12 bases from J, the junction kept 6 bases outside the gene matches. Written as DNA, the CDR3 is TGTGCCAGCAGCCAAGCGACAGGGGGCAAGATCCAGCATTTT. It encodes CASSQATGGKIQHF.

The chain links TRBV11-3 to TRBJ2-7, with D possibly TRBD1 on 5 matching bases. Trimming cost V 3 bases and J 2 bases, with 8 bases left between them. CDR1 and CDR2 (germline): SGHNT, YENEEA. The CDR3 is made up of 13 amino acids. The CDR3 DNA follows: TGTGCCAGCAGCTTTCTAGGGGCCTACGAGCAGTACTTC. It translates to CASSFLGAYEQYF. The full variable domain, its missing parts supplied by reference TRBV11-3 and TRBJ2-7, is EAGVVQSPRYKIIEKKQPVAFWCNPISGHNTLYWYLQNLGQGPELLIRYENEEAVDDSQLPKDRFSAERLKGVDSTLKIQPAELGDSAVYLCASSFLGAYEQYFGPGTRLTVT.

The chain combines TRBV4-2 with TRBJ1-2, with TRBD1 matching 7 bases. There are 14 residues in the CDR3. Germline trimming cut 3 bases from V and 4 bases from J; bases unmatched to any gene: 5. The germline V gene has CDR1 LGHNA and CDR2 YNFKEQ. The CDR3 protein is CASSHGQASYGYTF. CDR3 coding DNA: TGTGCCAGCAGCCACGGACAGGCGTCCTATGGCTACACCTTC.

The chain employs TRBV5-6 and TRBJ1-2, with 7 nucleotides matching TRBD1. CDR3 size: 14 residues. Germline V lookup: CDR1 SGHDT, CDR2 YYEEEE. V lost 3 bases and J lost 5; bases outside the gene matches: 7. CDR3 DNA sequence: TGTGCCAGCAGCTCAGACAGGGTGGGGTATGGCTACACCTTC. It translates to CASSSDRVGYGYTF.

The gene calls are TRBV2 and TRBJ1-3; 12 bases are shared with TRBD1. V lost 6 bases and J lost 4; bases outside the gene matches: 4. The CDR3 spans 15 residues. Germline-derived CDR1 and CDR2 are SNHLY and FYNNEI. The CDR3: CASRGQGASGNTIYF. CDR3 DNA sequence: TGTGCCAGCAGGGGACAGGGGGCATCAGGAAACACCATATATTTT.